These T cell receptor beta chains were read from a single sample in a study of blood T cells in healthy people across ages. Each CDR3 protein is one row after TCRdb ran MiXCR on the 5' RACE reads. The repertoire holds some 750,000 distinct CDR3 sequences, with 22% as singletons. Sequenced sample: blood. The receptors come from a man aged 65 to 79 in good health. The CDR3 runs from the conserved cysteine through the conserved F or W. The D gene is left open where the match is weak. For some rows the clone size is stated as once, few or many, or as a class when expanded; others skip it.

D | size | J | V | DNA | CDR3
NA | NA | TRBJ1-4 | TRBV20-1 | TGCAGTGCTAGAGATAAGCCAGGAACTAATGAAAAACTGTTTTTT | CSARDKPGTNEKLFF
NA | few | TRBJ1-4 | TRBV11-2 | TGTGCCAGCAGCTCCCGACAGGCCTTTACAACTAATGAAAAACTGTTTTTT | CASSSRQAFTTNEKLFF
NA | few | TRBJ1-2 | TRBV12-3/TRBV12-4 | TGTGCCAGCAGCCCAGGGGCCCGACGTTACTACACCTTC | CASSPGARRYYTF
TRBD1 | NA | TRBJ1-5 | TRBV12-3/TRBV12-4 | TGTGCCAGCAGGGAGGGGGCATATAGCAATCAGCCCCAGCATTTT | CASREGAYSNQPQHF
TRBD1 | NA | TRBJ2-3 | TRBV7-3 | TGTGCCAGCAGCTGGGACAGGGATGGCGATACGCAGTATTTT | CASSWDRDGDTQYF
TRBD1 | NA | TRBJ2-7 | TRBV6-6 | TGTGCCAGCAGTTACTCGGGACAGGGGGCTGACGAGCAGTACTTC | CASSYSGQGADEQYF
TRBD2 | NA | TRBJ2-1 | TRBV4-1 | TGCGCCAGCAGACCCTCTACTAGCGGGAGGGCGAACAATGAGCACTTCTTC | CASRPSTSGRANNEHFF
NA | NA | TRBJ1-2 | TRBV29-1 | NA | CSFAVGIF
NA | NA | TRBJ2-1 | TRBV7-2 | TGTGCCAGCAGCTTAGCCGGGACGACTAACAATGAGCAGTTCTTC | CASSLAGTTNNEQFF
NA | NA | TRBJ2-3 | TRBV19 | TGTGCCAGTAGCACAGAACAGGGAGATACGCAGTATTTT | CASSTEQGDTQYF
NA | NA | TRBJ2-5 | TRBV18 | TGTGCCAGCTCCCGCCGATTACAACCACAAGAGACCCAGTACTTC | CASSRRLQPQETQYF
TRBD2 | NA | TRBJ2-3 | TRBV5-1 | TGCGCCAGCAAGCGGGAGGAAAGCACAGATACGCAGTATTTT | CASKREESTDTQYF
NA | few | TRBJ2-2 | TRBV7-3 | TGTGCCAGCAGCTTGGGAGTTGAAGGGGAGCTGTTTTTT | CASSLGVEGELFF
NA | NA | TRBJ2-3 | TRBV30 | TGTGCCTGGAGCCCCGGAGGGCCAGTAGATACGCAGTATTTT | CAWSPGGPVDTQYF
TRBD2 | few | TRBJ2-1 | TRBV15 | TGTGCCACCCATAGCGGGAGTGGGCGCTACAATGAGCAGTTCTTC | CATHSGSGRYNEQFF
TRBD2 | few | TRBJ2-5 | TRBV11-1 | TGTGCCAGCAGCTCCGGACTAGCCGAGATGGAGACCCAGTACTTC | CASSSGLAEMETQYF
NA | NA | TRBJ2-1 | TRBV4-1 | TGCGCCAGCAGCCAAGATCCCCTAGTCTATGAGCAGTTCTTC | CASSQDPLVYEQFF
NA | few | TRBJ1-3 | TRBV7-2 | TGTGCCAGCAGCTTTTCTCCGCGGGGGCTCGGAGGAAACACCATATATTTT | CASSFSPRGLGGNTIYF
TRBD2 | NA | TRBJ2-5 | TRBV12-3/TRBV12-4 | TGTGCCAGCAGTACGGGACTAGCGGGGGGAAATGAGCAGTCCTTC | CASSTGLAGGNEQSF
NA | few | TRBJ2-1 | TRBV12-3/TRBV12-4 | TGTGCCAGCAGTTTAGTTCAGCGGGTGGGGTACAATGAGCAGTTCTTC | CASSLVQRVGYNEQFF
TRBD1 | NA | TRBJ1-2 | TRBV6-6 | TGTGCCAGCAGTTCCGTCCCGGGACAGGGATTTTTATATGGCTACACCTTC | CASSSVPGQGFLYGYTF
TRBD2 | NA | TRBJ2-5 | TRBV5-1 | TGCGCCACCCGGACTAGCGGGGTGGAGGAGACCCAGTACTTC | CATRTSGVEETQYF
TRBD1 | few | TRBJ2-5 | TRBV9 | TGTGCCAGCAGCACCACAGGGGACGAGACCCAGTACTTC | CASSTTGDETQYF
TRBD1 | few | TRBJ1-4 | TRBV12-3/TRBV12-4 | TGTGCCAGCAGTTTAGTGGTAGGGACAGCAAATGAAAAACTGTTTTTT | CASSLVVGTANEKLFF
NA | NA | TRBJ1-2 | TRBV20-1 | TGCAGTGCGGGGACCCAACCCGCTAACTATGGCTACACCTTC | CSAGTQPANYGYTF
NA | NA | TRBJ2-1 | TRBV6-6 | TGTGCCAGCAGTTACTCGATGGAGACCATCTCCTACAATGAGCAGTTCTTC | CASSYSMETISYNEQFF
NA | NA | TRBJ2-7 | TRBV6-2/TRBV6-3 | TGTGCCAGCAGTTACTCGCGTCAGGGGACCTACGAGCAGTACTTC | CASSYSRQGTYEQYF
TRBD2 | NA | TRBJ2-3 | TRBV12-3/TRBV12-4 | TGTGCCAGCAGACGGACTAGCGGGAGCACAGATACGCAGTATTTT | CASRRTSGSTDTQYF
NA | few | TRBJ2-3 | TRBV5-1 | TGCGCCAGCAGATTCGGGCTCACAGATACGCAGTATTTT | CASRFGLTDTQYF
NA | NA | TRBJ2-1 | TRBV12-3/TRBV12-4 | TGTGCCAGCAGTTTTAGCTCCTACAATGAGCAGTTCTTC | CASSFSSYNEQFF
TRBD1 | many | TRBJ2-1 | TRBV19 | TGTGCCAGTAAAGGGACAGGGCTACGCAATGAGCAGTTCTTC | CASKGTGLRNEQFF
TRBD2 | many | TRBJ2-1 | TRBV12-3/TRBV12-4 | TGTGCCAGCAGACAAGGACTGGGGGGGACCTACAATGAGCAGTTCTTC | CASRQGLGGTYNEQFF
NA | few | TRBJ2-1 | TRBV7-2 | TGTGCCAGCAGCCCGTTGGGACCAAGCTCCTACAATGAGCAGTTCTTC | CASSPLGPSSYNEQFF
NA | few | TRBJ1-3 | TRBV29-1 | TGCAGCGTTGAGTTTCTCGGGGGAAACACCGTATATTTT | CSVEFLGGNTVYF
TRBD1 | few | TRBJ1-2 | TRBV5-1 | TGCGCCAGCAGAGACACAGGGGGCGGGTATGGCTACACCTTC | CASRDTGGGYGYTF
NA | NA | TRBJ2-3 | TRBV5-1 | TGCGCCAGCAGCCAAGAGGACGCCGTCACAGATACGCAGTATTTT | CASSQEDAVTDTQYF
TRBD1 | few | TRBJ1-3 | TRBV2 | TGTGCCAGCAGTGCAGCAGGGGGCTCTGGAAACACCATATATTTT | CASSAAGGSGNTIYF
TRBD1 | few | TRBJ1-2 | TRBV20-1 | TGCAGTGCTAGCGACAGGGTTCAATATGGCTACACCTTC | CSASDRVQYGYTF
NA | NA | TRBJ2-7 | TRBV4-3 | TGCGCCAGCAGCCGCGCTAGGGGGAGTTACGAGCAGTACTTC | CASSRARGSYEQYF
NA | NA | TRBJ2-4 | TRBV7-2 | TGTGCCAGCAGCTTAGTGGCGGATAGCCAGGACATTCAGTACTTC | CASSLVADSQDIQYF
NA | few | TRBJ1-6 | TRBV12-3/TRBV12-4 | TGTGCCAGCAGGAGACTGGGAAACCTAGATAATTCACCCCTCCACTTT | CASRRLGNLDNSPLHF
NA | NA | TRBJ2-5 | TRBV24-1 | TGTGCCGCCAGTGATTTGAGCCTTGGAGAGGTTGAGACCCAGTACTTC | CAASDLSLGEVETQYF
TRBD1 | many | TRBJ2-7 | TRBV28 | TGTGCCAGCAGTATACAGGGGATAGGGTCCTACGAGCAGTACTTC | CASSIQGIGSYEQYF
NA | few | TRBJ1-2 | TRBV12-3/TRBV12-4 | TGTGCCAGCAGTTTTCTTGACGGCTATGGCTACACCTTC | CASSFLDGYGYTF
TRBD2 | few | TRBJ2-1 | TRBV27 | TGTGCCAGCAGTTTATTAGCGGGGGGCGGGAATGAGCAGTTCTTC | CASSLLAGGGNEQFF
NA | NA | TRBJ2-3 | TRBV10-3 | TGTGCCATCAGTACGGCCAGGGGAGACACAGATACGCAGTATTTT | CAISTARGDTDTQYF